These 10 T cell receptor beta chains share one sample of origin, sequenced in a study of healthy donors' naive CD4 and CD8 T cells. Each TCR library used around 0.5 ug of total RNA and a linear amplification protocol. Each CDR3 protein gets one entry after TCRdb re-called the reads with MiXCR. This table holds about 200,000 distinct CDR3 sequences, about 70% found once. Sequencing was done on a sample of naive CD4+ and CD8+ T cells sorted from blood, pooled from several donors. These receptors came from a pool of human donors in good health; the sample pools cells from several healthy donors.

The rearrangement links TRBV6-1 to TRBJ1-5; TRBD1 agrees at 7 bases. V lost 5 bases to trimming and J lost 0 bases; unmatched junction nucleotides: 10. The CDR3 is 17 amino acids. Germline lookup yields CDR1 MNHNS and CDR2 SASEGT. The CDR3, as DNA: TGTGCCAGCAGTCCCCGGGACAGCGATTATAGCAATCAGCCCCAGCATTTT. This translates into CASSPRDSDYSNQPQHF.

This clonotype turned up a few times. The rearrangement uses TRBV27 and TRBJ1-1; D might be TRBD1 (6 bases). V was clipped by 10 bases and J by 4 bases, with 22 bases between them. Germline CDR1 is MNHEY and CDR2 is SMNVEV (reference sequence). This CDR3 comprises 15 residues. The CDR3 spells CATRRRGQRLTEAFF. The CDR3 DNA follows: TGTGCCACTCGGCGCCGGGGGCAGCGGCTCACTGAAGCTTTCTTT.

In regard to this clonotype: Being one base from a much bigger clone, this may be a read error. DNA of the CDR3: TGTGCCAGCAGTTACCGGGAGACCCAGTACTTC. Translated, it gives CASSYRETQYF. The chain couples TRBV6-6 to TRBJ2-5, with D uncertain. V lost 2 bases and J 5 bases, leaving 3 bases between the germline ends. This CDR3 comprises 11 residues. The germline V gene encodes CDR1 MNHNY and CDR2 SVGAGI (reference sequence).

The chain links TRBV11-2 to TRBJ2-3; no clear D. V lost 5 bases and J lost 5, with 8 bases in between. Germline V gives CDR1 SGHAT, CDR2 FQNNGV. The CDR3 loop spans 12 amino acids. CDR3 nucleotides: TGTGCCAGCAGCCTGTCGGGAGATACGCAGTATTTT. Translation: CASSLSGDTQYF.

The chain has TRBV5-5 and TRBJ2-5; no definite D call. Germline V gene sequence: CDR1 SGHKS, CDR2 YYEKEE (reference sequence). Trimming pared 0 bases from V and 2 bases from J, leaving 8 bases between. CDR3 length equals 14 residues. CDR3 in amino acids: CASSLGPVQETQYF. The DNA for the CDR3 is TGTGCCAGCAGCTTGGGGCCAGTTCAAGAGACCCAGTACTTC.

This chain links TRBV11-2 with TRBJ1-1; D remains ambiguous. The ends were cut back, 2 bases at V and 1 base at J, with 5 bases in the middle. This CDR3 has 13 amino acids. Germline V CDR1 and CDR2: SGHAT, FQNNGV. CDR3 residues: CASSLFENTEAFF. Written as DNA, the CDR3 is TGTGCCAGCAGCTTATTCGAGAACACTGAAGCTTTCTTT. The whole variable domain, remainder taken from reference TRBV11-2 and TRBJ1-1, is EAGVAQSPRYKIIEKRQSVAFWCNPISGHATLYWYQQILGQGPKLLIQFQNNGVVDDSQLPKDRFSAERLKGVDSTLKIQPAKLEDSAVYLCASSLFENTEAFFGQGTRLTVV.

The chain combines TRBV20-1 with TRBJ1-5; the D gene is possibly TRBD1 (6 bases). This CDR3 is 15 amino acids long. In germline, CDR1 is DFQATT, CDR2 SNEGSKA (reference sequence). Trimming left V 1 base short and J 4 bases short, with 14 bases between. The CDR3 reads CSARVIGQGNQPQHF. In DNA, the CDR3 is TGCAGTGCTAGAGTGATTGGGCAGGGGAATCAGCCCCAGCATTTT.

This clonotype was recorded only once. The chain is built from TRBV12-3 or TRBV12-4 and TRBJ2-7; a weak D match, TRBD1 (6 bases). The length of the CDR3 is 12 residues. This chain's CDR3 is CASAEGVYEQYF. For the CDR3, the DNA is TGTGCTAGTGCCGAGGGGGTGTACGAGCAGTACTTC.

The gene calls are TRBV19 and TRBJ1-5, with 7 bases fitting TRBD1. Trimming removed 6 bases from V and 3 bases from J; junction bases left unmatched: 5. This CDR3 contains 14 residues. CDR1 and CDR2 from the germline V gene are LNHDA and SQIVND (reference sequence). The CDR3 DNA reads as TGTGCCAGTAGCAAGGGACAGAACAATCAGCCCCAGCATTTT. Its protein product is CASSKGQNNQPQHF.

This sequence joins TRBV25-1 and TRBJ2-5, with D perhaps matching TRBD2 (5 bases). The CDR3 sequence is 14 residues long. Trimming removed 3 bases at V and 4 bases at J, with 12 bases between. Germline CDR1 is MGHDK and CDR2 is SYGVNS. CDR3: CASSESQRRETQYF. The CDR3, as DNA: TGTGCCAGCAGTGAGAGTCAGCGGAGAGAGACCCAGTACTTC.